This TCR beta chain was documented in a study of breast tumors, draining lymph nodes, adjacent tissues. Study results and caveats: Data fit most tumor T cells coming from lymph node, expanding in tumor. Compared with lymph nodes, tumors were less diverse; compared with nontumor tissue, more. Luminal-like breast cancer showed significantly higher tumor–nontumor repertoire similarity than basal-like.

TCRdb independently ran MiXCR on the multiplex PCR reads; one entry per CDR3 protein. Of about 35,000 distinct CDR3 sequences listed, about 36% were seen once; the top ten hold roughly a tenth. This clonotype appeared many times. Its target is not known. CDR3 length equals 13 residues. The germline gives CDR1 ENHRY, CDR2 SYGVKD. V gave up 10 bases and J gave up 0 bases, with 12 bases separating them. The chain links TRBV10-3 to TRBJ2-5; D ambiguous. The sample comprised breast tumor tissue. This clonotype was sampled from a female donor with breast cancer. Some clones in this sample may be carry-over from other donors' samples. The CDR3 here is CASGVRDQETQYF. CDR3 coding DNA: TGTGCCAGCGGTGTGCGAGACCAAGAGACCCAGTACTTC.